The T cell receptor (beta chain) under discussion was sequenced for a study of blood T cell repertoires in COVID-19. Study details: Samples taken during acute and convalescent COVID-19 were collected in the United States, Italy and Spain. Nucleic acid was either cDNA or gDNA, and it came from T cells, B-cell-depleted T cells, or PBMCs.

Germline V gene lookup returns CDR1 MDHEN and CDR2 SYDVKM. V lost 6 bases, J lost 6 bases, and 4 bases stayed unmatched. The CDR3 is made up of 13 amino acids. How the authors handled the data: Reference gene primer amplification in the assay estimated nucleated cell counts. TCRdb's table, derived via immunoSEQ multiplex PCR, lists solely in-frame clones and lacks some. From that table come the V and J calls and clone size; the DNA was used to work out D and trimming. The sample comprises 500,000 to 600,000 clones, roughly 91% of which are singletons, and around 7.8% rests with the top ten. The chain employs TRBV28 and TRBJ1-2; 10 bases match TRBD1. The TCR sequence derives from a woman aged 50 to 65 with COVID-19, enrolled during active disease. Sequenced material: peripheral blood. The DNA of the CDR3 is TGTGCCAGCAGGACAGGGGGCAGCGATGGCTACACCTTC. It yields the protein CASRTGGSDGYTF.